This T cell receptor beta chain was identified in a study of blood T cell repertoires in COVID-19. Study-wide context: Samples came from the United States, Italy and Spain, spanning acute and convalescent COVID-19. The analysed material was cDNA or gDNA that came from T cells, B-cell-depleted T cells, or PBMCs.

The V end lost 4 bases, the J end lost 1 base, and 7 bases lay between the germline ends. Germline CDR1 reads SGHVS; CDR2 reads FNYEAQ. The CDR3 has 13 residues. Original methodology: Researchers report that nucleated cell counts were estimated from reference gene primer amplification. Clones were sequenced by immunoSEQ multiplex PCR, and TCRdb holds only the in-frame ones, with some missing. That table furnishes V, J and clone size, whereas the DNA furnished D and trimming. The table lists tens of thousands of clones, over 75% of them singletons. This chain joins TRBV7-6 and TRBJ1-1, with D maybe TRBD1 (6 bases). Material for sequencing was peripheral blood. The TCR was taken from a man at least 80 years old with acute or convalescent COVID-19. The chain's CDR3 is CASSSGQNTEAFF. The DNA of the CDR3 is TGTGCCAGCAGCTCGGGACAGAACACTGAAGCTTTCTTT.